These 15 T cell receptor beta chains were all obtained from the same sample, sequenced in a study of cytomegalovirus exposure and HLA in healthy donors. The PCR was carried out with 60 Vbeta primers and 13 Jbeta primers. TCRdb's copy holds only in-frame clones and misses some; the assay was immunoSEQ multiplex PCR. Of fewer than 90,000 clones listed, about 75% are singletons. The sequenced sample was PBMCs. All receptors derive from a man aged 25 to 40 in good health and CMV-seropositive.

This chain connects TRBV30 to TRBJ2-5; 9 nucleotides agree with TRBD2. The CDR3 loop spans 15 amino acids. After removal of 3 bases from V and 2 bases from J, the junction contained 7 bases not matched to a gene. CDR1 GTSNPN and CDR2 SVGIG come from the germline V gene (reference sequence). CDR3 in amino acids: CAWSGSGGLQETQYF. The CDR3 bases are TGTGCCTGGAGCGGTAGCGGGGGCCTTCAAGAGACCCAGTACTTC.

J is TRBJ2-5 and V is TRBV7-9; 8 nucleotides line up with TRBD2. V shed 1 base, J shed 3 bases, and the junction held 7 bases outside the gene matches. Germline V CDR1 and CDR2: SEHNR, FQNEAQ (reference sequence). The CDR3 has 16 residues. CDR3 loop: CASSLVGSGVKETQYF. In DNA, the CDR3 is TGTGCCAGCAGCTTAGTTGGTAGCGGGGTGAAAGAGACCCAGTACTTC.

The J gene is TRBJ1-5, the V gene TRBV7-2, with TRBD1 matching over 7 bases. Germline trimming cut 4 bases from V and 4 bases from J; bases unmatched to any gene: 7. Germline V gene sequence: CDR1 SGHTA, CDR2 FQGNSA. The CDR3 is made up of 15 amino acids. CDR3 protein: CASSSTGMGNQPQHF. CDR3 DNA: TGTGCCAGCAGCTCGACAGGGATGGGGAATCAGCCCCAGCATTTT.

The rearrangement links TRBV27 to TRBJ1-6; 7 bases are shared with TRBD1. V was clipped by 0 bases and J by 2 bases; unmatched bases: 1. The CDR3 length is 16 residues. Germline assignment: CDR1 MNHEY and CDR2 SMNVEV (reference sequence). The CDR3 loop is CASSLSGQAYNSPLHF. Written as DNA, the CDR3 is TGTGCCAGCAGTTTATCAGGACAGGCCTATAATTCACCCCTCCACTTT.

The CDR3: CASSQGAGGGQETQYF. In nucleotides, the CDR3 is TGCGCCAGCAGCCAAGGTGCTGGGGGCGGCCAAGAGACCCAGTACTTC. The chain employs TRBV4-1 and TRBJ2-5; a weak D match, TRBD1 (6 bases). The CDR3 is 16 residues long. Trimming shortened V by 1 base and J by 1 base, and 13 bases separated the two germline ends. CDR1 and CDR2 (germline): MGHRA, YSYEKL.

This clone came up once. The chain joins TRBV6-6 to TRBJ2-7; TRBD1 might be the D (6 bases). From germline, CDR1 is MNHNY and CDR2 SVGAGI (reference sequence). The CDR3 consists of 14 residues. Trimming removed 6 bases at V and 0 bases at J, with 12 bases between. In DNA, the CDR3 is TGTGCCAGCAGCCGGGACACCATCTCCTACGAGCAGTACTTC. Amino acids: CASSRDTISYEQYF.

This rearrangement joins TRBV18 to TRBJ1-2, with D unresolved. V lost 3 bases and J lost 3, with 17 bases in between. Germline assignment: CDR1 KGHSH and CDR2 LQKENI. The length of the CDR3 is 16 residues. CDR3 sequence reads: CASSPLSGKSHYGYTF. Here the CDR3 DNA reads TGTGCCAGCTCACCCCTGTCCGGGAAATCTCACTATGGCTACACCTTC.

Here the CDR3 reads CASSLRVGGSYEQYF. For the CDR3, the DNA is TGCGCCAGCAGTCTCCGGGTAGGTGGCTCCTACGAGCAGTACTTC. The genes are TRBV4-1 and TRBJ2-7; unclear D gene. Germline CDR1 reads MGHRA; CDR2 reads YSYEKL. V was trimmed by 6 bases and J by 0 bases, leaving 15 bases between them. The CDR3 loop spans 15 amino acids.

V usage is TRBV7-6 and J usage is TRBJ2-1; D possibly corresponds to TRBD1 (5 bases). The germline V and J ends were trimmed by 8 bases and 6 bases, with 11 bases remaining between them. The CDR3 has 12 amino acids. Germline V gives CDR1 SGHVS, CDR2 FNYEAQ. The CDR3 coding sequence is TGTGCCAGCCAGGGCCCCACCAATGAGCAGTTCTTC. This codes for CASQGPTNEQFF. The full variable domain, in which reference TRBV7-6 and TRBJ2-1 provide the parts outside the CDR3, is GAGVSQSPRYKVTKRGQDVALRCDPISGHVSLYWYRQALGQGPEFLTYFNYEAQQDKSGLPNDRFSAERPEGSISTLTIQRTEQRDSAMYRCASQGPTNEQFFGPGTRLTVL.

This chain connects TRBV2 to TRBJ2-7; 7 bases are shared with TRBD1. The CDR3 spans 12 residues. The V gene end was trimmed by 10 bases and the J gene end by 3 bases; junction bases not matched to a gene: 6. Looked up from germline, CDR1 is SNHLY and CDR2 is FYNNEI. The DNA of the CDR3 is TGTGCCAAGAGGGGACAGAACTACGAGCAGTACTTC. Encoded protein: CAKRGQNYEQYF.

The V call is TRBV6-1, the J call TRBJ2-5, with 13 bases that match TRBD2. J lost 1 base, V lost 4 bases, and 3 bases had no gene match. The CDR3 extends over 16 amino acids. Germline V gives CDR1 MNHNS, CDR2 SASEGT. The CDR3 spells CASSAWTSGGQETQYF. DNA for the CDR3: TGTGCCAGCAGTGCCTGGACTAGCGGGGGCCAAGAGACCCAGTACTTC.

This clone has just a few counts. The CDR3 coding sequence is TGTGCCAGCAGTTTATCTGCGGGGGTGGGGGAGACCCAGTACTTC. Residues: CASSLSAGVGETQYF. This chain joins TRBV27 and TRBJ2-5; 7 nucleotides agree with TRBD2. The CDR3 totals 15 residues. Germline V gene data show CDR1 as MNHEY and CDR2 as SMNVEV (reference sequence). Trimming took 0 bases from V and 5 from J; bases not matched to a gene: 6.

The rearrangement joins TRBV7-8 to TRBJ2-7; D possibly corresponds to TRBD2 (6 bases). The germline V gene encodes CDR1 SGHVS and CDR2 FQNEAQ. V was pared by 1 base and J by 0 bases, with 7 bases between. This CDR3 is built from 14 residues. CDR3 sequence: CASSLGGDSYEQYF. The CDR3 DNA reads TGTGCCAGCAGCTTAGGCGGGGACTCCTACGAGCAGTACTTC.

This clone was seen a few times. The chain links TRBV7-2 to TRBJ2-1; possibly TRBD2 for D (7 bases). V was clipped by 0 bases and J by 6 bases, with 18 bases between them. CDR1 is SGHTA and CDR2 is FQGNSA in the germline V gene. The CDR3 spans 17 residues. CDR3 DNA: TGTGCCAGCAGCTTAGCGGGTACGGGGGGCGAGGGCAATGAGCAGTTCTTC. Translating it yields CASSLAGTGGEGNEQFF.

This chain connects TRBV5-1 to TRBJ1-1; 9 nucleotides align to TRBD1. The ends lost 4 bases at V and 7 bases at J; junction bases unmatched: 17. The CDR3 runs to 17 residues. Germline CDR1 SGHRS, CDR2 YFSETQ. The CDR3 loop reads CASSMSQGAGGEVEAFF. The CDR3 nucleotides read TGCGCCAGCAGCATGTCACAGGGGGCGGGTGGGGAAGTTGAAGCTTTCTTT.